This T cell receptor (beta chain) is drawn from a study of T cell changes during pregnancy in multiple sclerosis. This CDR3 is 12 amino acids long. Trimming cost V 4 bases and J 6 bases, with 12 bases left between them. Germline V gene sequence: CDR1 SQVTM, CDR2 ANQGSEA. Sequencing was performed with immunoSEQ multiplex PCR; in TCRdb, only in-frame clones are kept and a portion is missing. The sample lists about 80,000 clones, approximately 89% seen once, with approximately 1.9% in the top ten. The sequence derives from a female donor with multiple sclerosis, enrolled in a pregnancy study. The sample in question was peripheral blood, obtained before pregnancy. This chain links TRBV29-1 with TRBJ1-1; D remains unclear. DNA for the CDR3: TGCAGCGTTGGGACTATGGGCGCTGAAGCTTTCTTT. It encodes CSVGTMGAEAFF.